This T cell receptor beta chain was documented in a study of shared clonotypes between healthy human individuals. TCRdb's copy holds only in-frame clones and misses some; the assay was immunoSEQ multiplex PCR. Of 2 million to 2.5 million clones detected, approximately 95% appear once; the ten largest clones hold about 0.41%. The CDR3 contains 13 residues. V was shortened by 3 bases and J by 4 bases, with 9 bases between the two germline ends. The V gene's germline CDR1 is MDHEN and CDR2 SYDVKM. This sequence originates from a man aged 18 to 30 in good health. Some clones in this sample may be carry-over from other donors' samples. This chain uses TRBV28 with TRBJ1-1; tentative D call: TRBD1 (5 bases). The sample consisted of naive CD4+ T cells from PBMCs. As for subset: CD45RA+ positively selected. The DNA of the CDR3 is TGTGCCAGCAGTTTTTCAGGGATCACTGAAGCTTTCTTT. Its protein is CASSFSGITEAFF.